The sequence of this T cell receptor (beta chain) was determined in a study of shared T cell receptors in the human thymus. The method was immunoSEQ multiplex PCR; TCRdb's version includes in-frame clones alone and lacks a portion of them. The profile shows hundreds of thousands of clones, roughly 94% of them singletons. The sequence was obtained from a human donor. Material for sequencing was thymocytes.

CDR3 sequence (DNA): TGTGCCACCAGCAGAGATTCATTTAGGACTAGCGGGAGAAATGAGCAGTTCTTC. It encodes CATSRDSFRTSGRNEQFF. J is TRBJ2-1 and V is TRBV15; TRBD2 aligns across 13 bases. This CDR3 comprises 18 residues. V was pared by 0 bases and J by 7 bases, with 9 bases of the junction left unmatched. Germline V gene lookup returns CDR1 LNHNV and CDR2 YYDKDF (reference sequence).